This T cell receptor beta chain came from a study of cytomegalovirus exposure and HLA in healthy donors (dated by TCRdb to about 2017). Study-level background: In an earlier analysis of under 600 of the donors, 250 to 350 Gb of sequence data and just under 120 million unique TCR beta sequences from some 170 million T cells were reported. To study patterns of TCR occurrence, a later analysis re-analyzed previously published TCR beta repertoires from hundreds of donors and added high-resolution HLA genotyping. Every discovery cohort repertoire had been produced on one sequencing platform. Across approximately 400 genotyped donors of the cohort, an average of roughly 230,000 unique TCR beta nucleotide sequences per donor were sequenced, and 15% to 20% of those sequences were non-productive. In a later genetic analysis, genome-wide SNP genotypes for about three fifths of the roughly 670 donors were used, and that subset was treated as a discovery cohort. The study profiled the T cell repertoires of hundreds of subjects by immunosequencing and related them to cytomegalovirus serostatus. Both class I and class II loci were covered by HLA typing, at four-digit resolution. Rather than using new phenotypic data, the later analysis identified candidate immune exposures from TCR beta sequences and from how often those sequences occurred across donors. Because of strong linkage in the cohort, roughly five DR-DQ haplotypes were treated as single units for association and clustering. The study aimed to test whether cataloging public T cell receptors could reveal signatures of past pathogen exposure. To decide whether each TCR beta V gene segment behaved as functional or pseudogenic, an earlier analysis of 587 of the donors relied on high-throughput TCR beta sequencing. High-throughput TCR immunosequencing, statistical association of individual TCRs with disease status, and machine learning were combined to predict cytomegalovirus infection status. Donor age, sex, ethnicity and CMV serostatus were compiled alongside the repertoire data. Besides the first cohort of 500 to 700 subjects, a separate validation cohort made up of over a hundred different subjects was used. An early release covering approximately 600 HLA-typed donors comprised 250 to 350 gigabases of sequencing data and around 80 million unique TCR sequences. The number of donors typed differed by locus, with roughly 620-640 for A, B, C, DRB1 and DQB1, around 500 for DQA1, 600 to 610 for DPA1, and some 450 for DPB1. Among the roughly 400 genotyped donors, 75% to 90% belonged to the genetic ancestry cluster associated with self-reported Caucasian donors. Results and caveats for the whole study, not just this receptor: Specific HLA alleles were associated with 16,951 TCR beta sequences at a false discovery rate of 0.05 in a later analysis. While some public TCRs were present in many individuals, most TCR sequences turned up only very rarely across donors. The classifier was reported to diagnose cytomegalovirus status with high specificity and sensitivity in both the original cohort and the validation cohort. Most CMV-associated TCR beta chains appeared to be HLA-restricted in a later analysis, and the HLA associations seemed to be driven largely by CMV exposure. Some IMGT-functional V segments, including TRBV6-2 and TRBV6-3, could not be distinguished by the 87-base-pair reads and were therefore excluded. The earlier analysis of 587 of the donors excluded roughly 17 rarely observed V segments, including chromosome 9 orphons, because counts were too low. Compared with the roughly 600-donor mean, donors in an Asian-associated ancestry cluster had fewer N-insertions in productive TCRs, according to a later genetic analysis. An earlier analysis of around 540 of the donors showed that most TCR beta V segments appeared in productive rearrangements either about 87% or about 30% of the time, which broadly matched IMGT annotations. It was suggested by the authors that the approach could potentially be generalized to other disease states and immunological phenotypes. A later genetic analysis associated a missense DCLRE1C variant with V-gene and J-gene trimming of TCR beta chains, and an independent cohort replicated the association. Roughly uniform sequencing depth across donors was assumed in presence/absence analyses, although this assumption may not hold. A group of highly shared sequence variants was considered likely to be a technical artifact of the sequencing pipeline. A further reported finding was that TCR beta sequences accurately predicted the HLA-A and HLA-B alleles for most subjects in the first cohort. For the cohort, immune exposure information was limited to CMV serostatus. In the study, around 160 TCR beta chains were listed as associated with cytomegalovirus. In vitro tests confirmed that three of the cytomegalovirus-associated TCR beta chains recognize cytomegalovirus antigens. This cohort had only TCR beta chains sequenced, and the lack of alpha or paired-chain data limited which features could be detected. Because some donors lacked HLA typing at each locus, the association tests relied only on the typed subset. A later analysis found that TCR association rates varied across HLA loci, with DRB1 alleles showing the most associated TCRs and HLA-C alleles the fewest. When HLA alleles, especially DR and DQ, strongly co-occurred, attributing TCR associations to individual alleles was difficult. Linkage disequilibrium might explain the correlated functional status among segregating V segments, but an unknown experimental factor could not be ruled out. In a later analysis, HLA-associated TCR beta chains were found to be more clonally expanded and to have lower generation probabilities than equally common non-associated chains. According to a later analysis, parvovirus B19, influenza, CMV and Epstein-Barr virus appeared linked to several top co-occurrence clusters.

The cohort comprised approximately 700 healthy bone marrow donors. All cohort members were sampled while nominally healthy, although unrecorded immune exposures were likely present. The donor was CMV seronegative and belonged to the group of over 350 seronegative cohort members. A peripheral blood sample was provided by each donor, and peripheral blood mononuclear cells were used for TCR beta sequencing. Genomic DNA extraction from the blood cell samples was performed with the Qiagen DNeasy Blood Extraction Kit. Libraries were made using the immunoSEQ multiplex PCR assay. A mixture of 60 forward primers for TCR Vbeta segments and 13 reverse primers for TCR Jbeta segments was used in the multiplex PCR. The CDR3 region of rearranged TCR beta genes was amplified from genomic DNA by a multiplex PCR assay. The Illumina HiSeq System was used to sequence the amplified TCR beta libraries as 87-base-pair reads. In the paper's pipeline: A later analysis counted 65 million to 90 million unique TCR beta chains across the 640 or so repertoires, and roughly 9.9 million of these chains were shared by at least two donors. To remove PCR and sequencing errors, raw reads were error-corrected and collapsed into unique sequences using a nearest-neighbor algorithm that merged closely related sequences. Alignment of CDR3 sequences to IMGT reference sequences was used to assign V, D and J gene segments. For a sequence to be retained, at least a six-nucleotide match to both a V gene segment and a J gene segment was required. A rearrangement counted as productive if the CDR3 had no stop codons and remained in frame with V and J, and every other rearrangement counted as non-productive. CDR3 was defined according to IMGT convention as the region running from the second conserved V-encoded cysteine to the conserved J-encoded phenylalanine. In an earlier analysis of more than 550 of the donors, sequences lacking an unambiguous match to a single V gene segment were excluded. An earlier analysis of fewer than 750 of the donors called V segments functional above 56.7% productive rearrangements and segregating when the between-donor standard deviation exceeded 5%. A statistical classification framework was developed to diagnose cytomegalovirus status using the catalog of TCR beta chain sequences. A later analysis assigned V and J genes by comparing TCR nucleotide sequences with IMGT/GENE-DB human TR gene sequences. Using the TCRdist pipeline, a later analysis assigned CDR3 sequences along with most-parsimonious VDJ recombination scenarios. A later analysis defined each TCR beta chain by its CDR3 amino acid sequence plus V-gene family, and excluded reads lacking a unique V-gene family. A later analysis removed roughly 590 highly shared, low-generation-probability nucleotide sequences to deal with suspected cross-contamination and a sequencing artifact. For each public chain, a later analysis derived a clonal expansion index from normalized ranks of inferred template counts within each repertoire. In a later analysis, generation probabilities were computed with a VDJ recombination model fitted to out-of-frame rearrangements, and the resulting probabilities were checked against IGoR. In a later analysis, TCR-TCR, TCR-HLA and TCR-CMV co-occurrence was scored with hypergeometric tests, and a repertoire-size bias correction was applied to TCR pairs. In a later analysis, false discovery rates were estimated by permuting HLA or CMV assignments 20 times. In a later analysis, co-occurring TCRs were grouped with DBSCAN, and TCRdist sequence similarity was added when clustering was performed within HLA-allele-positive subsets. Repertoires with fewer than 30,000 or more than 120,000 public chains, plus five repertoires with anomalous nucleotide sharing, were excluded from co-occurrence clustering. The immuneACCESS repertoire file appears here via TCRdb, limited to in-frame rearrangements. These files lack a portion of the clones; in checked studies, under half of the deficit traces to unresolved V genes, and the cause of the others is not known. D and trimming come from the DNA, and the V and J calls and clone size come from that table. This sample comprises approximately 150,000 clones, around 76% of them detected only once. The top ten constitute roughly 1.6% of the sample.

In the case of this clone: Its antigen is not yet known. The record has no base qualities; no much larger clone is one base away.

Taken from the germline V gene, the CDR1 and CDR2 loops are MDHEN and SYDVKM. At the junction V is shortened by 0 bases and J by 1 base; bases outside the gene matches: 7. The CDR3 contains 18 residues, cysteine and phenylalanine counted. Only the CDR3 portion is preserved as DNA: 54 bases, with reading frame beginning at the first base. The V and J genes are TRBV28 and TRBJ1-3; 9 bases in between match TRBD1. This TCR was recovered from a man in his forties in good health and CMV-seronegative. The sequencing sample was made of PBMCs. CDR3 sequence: CASSLWDRGSVSGNTIYF. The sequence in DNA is TGTGCCAGCAGTTTATGGGACAGGGGATCCGTATCTGGAAACACCATATATTTT.